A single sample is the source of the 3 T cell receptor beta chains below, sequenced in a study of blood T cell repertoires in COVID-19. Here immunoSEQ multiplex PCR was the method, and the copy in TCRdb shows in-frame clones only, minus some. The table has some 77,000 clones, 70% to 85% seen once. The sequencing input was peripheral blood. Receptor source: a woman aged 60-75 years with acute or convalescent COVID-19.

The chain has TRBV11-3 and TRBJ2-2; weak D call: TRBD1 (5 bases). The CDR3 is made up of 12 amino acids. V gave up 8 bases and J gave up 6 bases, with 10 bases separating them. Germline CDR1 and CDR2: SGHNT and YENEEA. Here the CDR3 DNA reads TGTGCCAGCGGACCAGGGCCCGGGGAGCTGTTTTTT. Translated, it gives CASGPGPGELFF.

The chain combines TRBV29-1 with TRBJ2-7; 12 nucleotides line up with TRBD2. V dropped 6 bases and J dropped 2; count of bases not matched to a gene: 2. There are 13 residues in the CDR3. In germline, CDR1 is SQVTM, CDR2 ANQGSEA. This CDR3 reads CSVRTSGAYEQYF. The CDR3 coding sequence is TGCAGCGTGAGGACTAGCGGGGCCTACGAGCAGTACTTC.

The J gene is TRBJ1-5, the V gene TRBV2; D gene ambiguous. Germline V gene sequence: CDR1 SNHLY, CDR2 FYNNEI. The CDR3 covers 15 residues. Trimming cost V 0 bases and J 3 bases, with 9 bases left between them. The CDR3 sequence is CASSEALRSNQPQHF. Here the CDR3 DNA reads TGTGCCAGCAGTGAAGCGCTGCGGTCCAATCAGCCCCAGCATTTT.